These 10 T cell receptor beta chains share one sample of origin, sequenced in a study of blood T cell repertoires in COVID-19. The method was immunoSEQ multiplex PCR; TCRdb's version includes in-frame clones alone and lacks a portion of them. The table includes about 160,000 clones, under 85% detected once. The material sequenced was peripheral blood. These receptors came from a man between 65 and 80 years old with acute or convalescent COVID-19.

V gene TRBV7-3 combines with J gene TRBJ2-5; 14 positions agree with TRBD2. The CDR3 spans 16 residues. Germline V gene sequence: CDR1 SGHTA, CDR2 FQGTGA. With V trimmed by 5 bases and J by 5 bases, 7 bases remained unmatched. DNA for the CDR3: TGTGCCAGCAGCCACGGACTAGCGGGAGGTGTGGAGACCCAGTACTTC. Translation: CASSHGLAGGVETQYF.

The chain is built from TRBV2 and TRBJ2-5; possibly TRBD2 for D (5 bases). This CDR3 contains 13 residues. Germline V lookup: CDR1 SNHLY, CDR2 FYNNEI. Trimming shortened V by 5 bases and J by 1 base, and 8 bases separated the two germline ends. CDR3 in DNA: TGTGCCAGCAGTAGACTACCCCAAGAGACCCAGTACTTC. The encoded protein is CASSRLPQETQYF.

The CDR3 coding sequence is TGTGCCAGTACCCGAGGACAGGGGTACTCTGGAAACACCATATATTTT. Protein: CASTRGQGYSGNTIYF. This rearrangement joins TRBV19 to TRBJ1-3; 9 nucleotides line up with TRBD1. Trimming at V came to 7 bases and at J to 0 bases, leaving 7 bases not matched to a gene. The CDR3 contains 16 residues. Germline loops: CDR1 LNHDA, CDR2 SQIVND (reference sequence).

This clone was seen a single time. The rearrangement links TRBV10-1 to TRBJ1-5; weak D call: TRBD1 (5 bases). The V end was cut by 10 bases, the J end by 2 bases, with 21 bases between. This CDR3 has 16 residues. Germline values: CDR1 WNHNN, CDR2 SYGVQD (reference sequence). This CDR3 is CANATLGGMGNQPQHF. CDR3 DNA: TGCGCCAACGCAACGTTGGGGGGAATGGGCAATCAGCCCCAGCATTTT.

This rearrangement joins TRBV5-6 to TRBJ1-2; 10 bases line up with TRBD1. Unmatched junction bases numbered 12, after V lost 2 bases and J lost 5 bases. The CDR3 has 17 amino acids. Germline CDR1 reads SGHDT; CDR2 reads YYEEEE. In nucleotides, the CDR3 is TGTGCCAGCAGCTTCCCGACAGGGGGCTCCCTGTTTTATGGCTACACCTTC. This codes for CASSFPTGGSLFYGYTF.

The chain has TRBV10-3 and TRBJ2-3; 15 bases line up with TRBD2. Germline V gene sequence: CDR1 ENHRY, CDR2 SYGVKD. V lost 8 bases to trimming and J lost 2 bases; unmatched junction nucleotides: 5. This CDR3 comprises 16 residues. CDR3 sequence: CAIGTSGGIHTDTQYF. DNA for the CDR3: TGTGCCATCGGGACTAGCGGGGGGATACACACAGATACGCAGTATTTT.

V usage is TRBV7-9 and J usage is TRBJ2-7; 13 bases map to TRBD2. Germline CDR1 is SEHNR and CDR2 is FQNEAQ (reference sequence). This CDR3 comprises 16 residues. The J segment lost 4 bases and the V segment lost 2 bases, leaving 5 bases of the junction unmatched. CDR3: CASSLTSGRVGYEQYF. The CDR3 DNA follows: TGTGCCAGCAGCTTAACTAGCGGGAGGGTCGGGTACGAGCAGTACTTC.

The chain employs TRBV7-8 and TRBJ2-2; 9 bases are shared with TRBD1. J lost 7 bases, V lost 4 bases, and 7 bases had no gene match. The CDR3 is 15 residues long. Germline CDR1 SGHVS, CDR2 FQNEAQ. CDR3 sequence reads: CASSSEGQGVGELFF. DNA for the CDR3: TGTGCCAGCAGCTCAGAGGGACAGGGTGTCGGGGAGCTGTTTTTT.

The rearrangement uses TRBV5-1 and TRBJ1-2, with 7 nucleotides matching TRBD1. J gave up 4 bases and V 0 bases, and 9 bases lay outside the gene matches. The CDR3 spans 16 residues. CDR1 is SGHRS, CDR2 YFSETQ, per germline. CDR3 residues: CASSLAATGVSYGYTF. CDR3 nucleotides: TGCGCCAGCAGCTTGGCCGCTACAGGGGTTTCCTATGGCTACACCTTC.

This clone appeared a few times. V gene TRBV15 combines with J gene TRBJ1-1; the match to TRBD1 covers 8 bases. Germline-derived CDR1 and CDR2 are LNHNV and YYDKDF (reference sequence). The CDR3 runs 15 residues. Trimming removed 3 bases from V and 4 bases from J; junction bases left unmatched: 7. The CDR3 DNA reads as TGTGCCACCAGCAGGGGGTCCACAGGGGGCACTGAAGCTTTCTTT. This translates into CATSRGSTGGTEAFF. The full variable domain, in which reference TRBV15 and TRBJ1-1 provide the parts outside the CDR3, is DAMVIQNPRYQVTQFGKPVTLSCSQTLNHNVMYWYQQKSSQAPKLLFHYYDKDFNNEADTPDNFQSRRPNTSFCFLDIRSPGLGDTAMYLCATSRGSTGGTEAFFGQGTRLTVV.